This is a list of T cell receptor beta chains from one sample in a study of cytomegalovirus exposure and HLA in healthy donors. TCRdb keeps only in-frame clones here, not all; method: immunoSEQ multiplex PCR. The repertoire holds some 200,000 clones, with approximately 70% as singletons. Sequenced material: PBMCs. These TCRs come from a woman between 25 and 40 years old in good health and CMV-seronegative. Each CDR3 is given with its conserved first and last residue. Only part of the rows carry a size: once, few, many, or a class if the clone is expanded.

V,length,J,size,CDR3
TRBV9,15,TRBJ2-1,.,CASSPGTKNFNEQFF
TRBV27,16,TRBJ2-7,.,CASSSPTGRRNDEQYF
TRBV9,16,TRBJ2-2,.,CASSVDGRQGAGELFF
TRBV7-9,14,TRBJ2-1,few,CASSLLGSGERQFF
TRBV5-1,14,TRBJ2-7,.,CASSYGQGAYEQYF
TRBV5-1,16,TRBJ1-2,few,CASSLTGTGDNYGYTF
TRBV29-1,15,.,.,CSVVRGGGRFYEQYF
TRBV19,14,TRBJ2-1,.,CASSTTGTNNEQFF
TRBV5-6,14,TRBJ1-1,.,CASSLEAGWTEAFF
TRBV21-1,14,TRBJ2-5,once,CASSKNGGEETQYF
TRBV7-6,17,TRBJ2-3,.,CASSLVDAGGIPDTQYF
TRBV7-7,16,TRBJ2-2,.,CASSFGSGMNTGELFF
TRBV9,14,TRBJ2-5,.,CASSVNRNQETQYF
TRBV2,14,TRBJ2-7,few,CASSVRLAAYEQYF
TRBV29-1,12,TRBJ2-7,.,CSVEDFSYEQYF
TRBV29-1,14,TRBJ1-1,.,CSVEAPWTEREAFF
TRBV19,12,TRBJ2-7,.,CASSINGAEQYF
TRBV5-1,14,TRBJ2-2,.,CASSLGRNTGELFF
TRBV4-2,16,TRBJ2-7,.,CASSQGQTSGGYEQYF
TRBV5-6,19,TRBJ2-1,.,CASSLPGLAGGSSYNEQFF
TRBV20-1,11,TRBJ1-1,.,CSGQGDTEAFF
TRBV6-1,14,TRBJ1-1,.,CASKGPAFGEEAFF
TRBV6-5,14,TRBJ2-7,.,CASSATRGQRQQYF
TRBV4-1,13,TRBJ1-2,.,CASSQDIAYGYTF
TRBV4-1,15,TRBJ1-4,.,CASSQGGQGGEKLFF
TRBV6-5,16,TRBJ2-1,.,CASSYSIPSSYNEQFF
TRBV9,16,TRBJ2-2,once,CASSVSVPAGAGELFF
TRBV6-6,14,TRBJ1-4,.,CASNLNYPGEKLFF
TRBV7-2,16,TRBJ1-2,.,CASSPQGTGASSGYTF
TRBV2,15,TRBJ2-1,.,CASSRGGSSYNEQFF
TRBV7-3,13,TRBJ2-7,few,CASSQTSGSEQYF
TRBV6-5,14,TRBJ1-1,.,CASSYSEMNTEAFF
TRBV19,17,TRBJ2-1,.,CASNPRRGEFTDNEQFF
TRBV7-6,15,TRBJ1-6,.,CASSLGQARDSPLHF
TRBV20-1,11,TRBJ2-7,.,CSAGWRSEQYF
TRBV27,16,TRBJ2-2,.,CASRFSGTSYTGELFF
TRBV4-1,15,TRBJ1-4,.,CASSPGGRVGEKLFF
TRBV2,16,TRBJ2-3,.,CASSEGLAGGTDTQYF
TRBV7-2,17,TRBJ2-3,.,CASSLEWASGGTDTQYF
TRBV7-6,13,TRBJ1-5,.,CASSLLPDQPQHF